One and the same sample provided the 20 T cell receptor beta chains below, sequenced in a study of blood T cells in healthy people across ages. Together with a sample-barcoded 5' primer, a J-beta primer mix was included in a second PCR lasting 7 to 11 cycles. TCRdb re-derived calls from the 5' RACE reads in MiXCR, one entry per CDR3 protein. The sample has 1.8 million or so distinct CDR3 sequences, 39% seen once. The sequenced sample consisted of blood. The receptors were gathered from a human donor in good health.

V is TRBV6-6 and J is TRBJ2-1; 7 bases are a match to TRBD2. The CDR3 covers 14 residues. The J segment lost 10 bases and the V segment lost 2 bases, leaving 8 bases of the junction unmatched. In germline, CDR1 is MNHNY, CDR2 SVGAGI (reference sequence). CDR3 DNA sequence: TGTGCCAGCAGTTACCAGGCTAGCGGATACGAGCAGTTCTTC. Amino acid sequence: CASSYQASGYEQFF.

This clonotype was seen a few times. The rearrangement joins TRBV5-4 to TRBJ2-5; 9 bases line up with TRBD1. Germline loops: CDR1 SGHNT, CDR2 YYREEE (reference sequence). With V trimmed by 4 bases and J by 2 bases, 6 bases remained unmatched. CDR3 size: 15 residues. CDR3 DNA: TGTGCCAGCAGCGTGGGACAGGGAGGTCAAGAGACCCAGTACTTC. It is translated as CASSVGQGGQETQYF.

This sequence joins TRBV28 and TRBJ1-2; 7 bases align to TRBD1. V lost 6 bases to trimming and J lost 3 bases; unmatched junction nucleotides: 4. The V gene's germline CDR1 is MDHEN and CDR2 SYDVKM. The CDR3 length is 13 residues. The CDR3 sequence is CASSHGQDYGYTF. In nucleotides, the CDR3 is TGTGCCAGCAGCCACGGACAGGACTATGGCTACACCTTC.

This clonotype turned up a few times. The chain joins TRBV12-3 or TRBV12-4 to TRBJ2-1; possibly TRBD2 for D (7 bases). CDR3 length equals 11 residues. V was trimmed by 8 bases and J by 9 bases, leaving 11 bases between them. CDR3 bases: TGTGCCAGCGGGGGGGCCACTGAGCAGTTCTTC. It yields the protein CASGGATEQFF.

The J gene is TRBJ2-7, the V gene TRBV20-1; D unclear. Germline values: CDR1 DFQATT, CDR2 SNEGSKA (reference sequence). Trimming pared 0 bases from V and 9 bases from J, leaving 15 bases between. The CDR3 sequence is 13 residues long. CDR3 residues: CSAREDPSYWQYF. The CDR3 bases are TGCAGTGCTAGAGAGGACCCCAGCTATTGGCAGTACTTC.

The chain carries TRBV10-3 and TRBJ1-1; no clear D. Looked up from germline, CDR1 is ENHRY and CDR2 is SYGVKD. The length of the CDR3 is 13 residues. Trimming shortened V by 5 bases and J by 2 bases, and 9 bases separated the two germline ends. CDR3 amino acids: CAISNNKNTEAFF. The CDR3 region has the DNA TGTGCCATCAGTAATAATAAAAACACTGAAGCTTTCTTT.

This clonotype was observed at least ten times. The CDR3 sequence is CSAWTGGYEQYF. CDR3 DNA sequence: TGCAGTGCGTGGACAGGGGGCTACGAGCAGTACTTC. The chain employs TRBV20-1 and TRBJ2-7, with 10 bases aligning to TRBD1. V shed 6 bases and J 3 bases; nucleotides not matched to a gene: 2. The CDR3 has 12 residues. Germline CDR1 is DFQATT and CDR2 is SNEGSKA (reference sequence).

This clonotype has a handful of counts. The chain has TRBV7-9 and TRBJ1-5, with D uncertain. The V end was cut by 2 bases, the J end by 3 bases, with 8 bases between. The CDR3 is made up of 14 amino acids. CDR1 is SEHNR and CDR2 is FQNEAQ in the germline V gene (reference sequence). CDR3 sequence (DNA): TGTGCCAGCAGCTTACGTCAAGACAATCAGCCCCAGCATTTT. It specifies CASSLRQDNQPQHF.

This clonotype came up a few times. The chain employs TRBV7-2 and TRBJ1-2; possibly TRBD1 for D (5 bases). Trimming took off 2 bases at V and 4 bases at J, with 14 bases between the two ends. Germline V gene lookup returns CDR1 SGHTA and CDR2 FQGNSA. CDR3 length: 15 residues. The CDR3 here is CASSLRADSPYGYTF. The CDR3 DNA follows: TGTGCCAGCAGCTTAAGGGCAGACAGCCCCTATGGCTACACCTTC.

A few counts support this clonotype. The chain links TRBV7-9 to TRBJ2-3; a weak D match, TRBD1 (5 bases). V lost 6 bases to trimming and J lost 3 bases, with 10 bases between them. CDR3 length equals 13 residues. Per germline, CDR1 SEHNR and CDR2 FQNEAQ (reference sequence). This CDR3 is CASRGLPTDTQYF. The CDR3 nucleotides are TGTGCCAGCAGGGGGCTTCCGACAGATACGCAGTATTTT.

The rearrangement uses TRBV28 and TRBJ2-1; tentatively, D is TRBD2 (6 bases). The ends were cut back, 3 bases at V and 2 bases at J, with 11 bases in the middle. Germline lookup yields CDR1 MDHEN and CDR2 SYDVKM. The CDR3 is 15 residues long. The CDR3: CASSFEEGPYNEQFF. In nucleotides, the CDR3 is TGTGCCAGCAGTTTTGAGGAGGGGCCCTACAATGAGCAGTTCTTC.

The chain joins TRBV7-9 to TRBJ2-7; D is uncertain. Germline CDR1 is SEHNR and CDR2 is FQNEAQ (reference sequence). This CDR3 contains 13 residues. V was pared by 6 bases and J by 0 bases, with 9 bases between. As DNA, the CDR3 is TGTGCCAGCAGACCCGTCATCTCCTACGAGCAGTACTTC. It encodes CASRPVISYEQYF.

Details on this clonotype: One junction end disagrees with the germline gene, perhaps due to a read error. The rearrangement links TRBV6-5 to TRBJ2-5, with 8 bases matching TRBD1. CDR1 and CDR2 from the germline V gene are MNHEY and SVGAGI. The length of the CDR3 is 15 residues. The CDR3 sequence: CASRHRTGPWETRYF. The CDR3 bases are TGTGCCAGCAGACATCGGACAGGGCCTTGGGAGACCCGGTACTTC.

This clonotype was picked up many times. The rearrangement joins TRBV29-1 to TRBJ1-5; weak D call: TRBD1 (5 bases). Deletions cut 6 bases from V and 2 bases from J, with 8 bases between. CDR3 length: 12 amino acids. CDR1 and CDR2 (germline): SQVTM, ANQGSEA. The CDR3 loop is CSVGGGNQPQHF. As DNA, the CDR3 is TGCAGCGTGGGAGGGGGCAATCAGCCCCAGCATTTT.

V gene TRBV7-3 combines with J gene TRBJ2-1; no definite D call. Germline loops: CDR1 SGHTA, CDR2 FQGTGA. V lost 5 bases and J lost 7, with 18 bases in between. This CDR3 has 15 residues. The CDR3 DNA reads TGTGCCAGCAGCCCCTTCCCAGGCCCCCCTAATGAGCAGTTCTTC. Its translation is CASSPFPGPPNEQFF.

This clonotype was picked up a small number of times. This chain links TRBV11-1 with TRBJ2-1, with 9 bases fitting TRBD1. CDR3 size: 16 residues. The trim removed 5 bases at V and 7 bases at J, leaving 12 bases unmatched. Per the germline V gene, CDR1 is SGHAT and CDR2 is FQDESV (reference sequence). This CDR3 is CASSPRDRVLWNEQFF. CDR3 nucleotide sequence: TGTGCCAGCAGCCCACGGGACAGGGTACTTTGGAATGAGCAGTTCTTC.

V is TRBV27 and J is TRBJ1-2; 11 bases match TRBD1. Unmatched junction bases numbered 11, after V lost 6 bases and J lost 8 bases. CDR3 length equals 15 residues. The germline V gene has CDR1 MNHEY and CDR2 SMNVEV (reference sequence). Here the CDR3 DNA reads TGTGCCAGCAGACAGACCGGGACAGGGGGACCAGGCTACACCTTC. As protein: CASRQTGTGGPGYTF.

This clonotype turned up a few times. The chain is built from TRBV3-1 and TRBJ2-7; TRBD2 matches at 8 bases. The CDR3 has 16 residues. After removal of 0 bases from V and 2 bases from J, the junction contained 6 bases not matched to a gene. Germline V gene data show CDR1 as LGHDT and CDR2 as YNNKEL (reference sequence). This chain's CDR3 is CASSQDMWRGAYEQYF. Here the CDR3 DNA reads TGTGCCAGCAGCCAAGATATGTGGCGGGGGGCCTACGAGCAGTACTTC.

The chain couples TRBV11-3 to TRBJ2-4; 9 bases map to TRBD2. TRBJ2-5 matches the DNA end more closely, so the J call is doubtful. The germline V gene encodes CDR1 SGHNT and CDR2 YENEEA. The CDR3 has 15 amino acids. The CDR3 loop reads CAIALRAGGQETQYF. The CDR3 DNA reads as TGTGCCATCGCACTACGAGCGGGGGGCCAAGAGACCCAGTACTTC.

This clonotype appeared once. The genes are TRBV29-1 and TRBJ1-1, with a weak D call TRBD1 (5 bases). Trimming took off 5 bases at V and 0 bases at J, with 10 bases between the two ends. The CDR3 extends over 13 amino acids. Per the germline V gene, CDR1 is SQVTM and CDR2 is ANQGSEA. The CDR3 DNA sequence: TGCAGCGTTAAGGGACTGTTGAACACTGAAGCTTTCTTT. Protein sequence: CSVKGLLNTEAFF.